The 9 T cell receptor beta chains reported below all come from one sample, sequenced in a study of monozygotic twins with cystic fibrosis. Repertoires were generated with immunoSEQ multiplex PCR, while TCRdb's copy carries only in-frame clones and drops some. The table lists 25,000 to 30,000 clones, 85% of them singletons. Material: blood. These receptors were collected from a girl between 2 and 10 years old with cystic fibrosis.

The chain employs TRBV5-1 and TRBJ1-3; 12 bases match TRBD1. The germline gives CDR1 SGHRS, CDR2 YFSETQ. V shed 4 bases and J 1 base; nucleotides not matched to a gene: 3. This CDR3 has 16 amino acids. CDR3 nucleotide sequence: TGCGCCAGCAGCACGGGACAGGGGGCTTCTGGAAACACCATATATTTT. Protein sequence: CASSTGQGASGNTIYF.

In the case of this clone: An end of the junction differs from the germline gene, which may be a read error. This CDR3 is CASSSGPTDTQYF. The DNA of the CDR3 is TGTGCTAGCAGCTCCGGTCCCACAGATACGCAGTATTTT. The J gene is TRBJ2-3, the V gene TRBV7-7; D is ambiguous. The CDR3 length is 13 residues. Looked up from germline, CDR1 is SSHAT and CDR2 is FNYEAQ (reference sequence).

The CDR3 sequence: CASSADKSWFLTF. CDR3 nucleotide sequence: TGTGCCAGCAGCGCGGACAAAAGTTGGTTCCTGACTTTC. V is TRBV2 and J is TRBJ2-6; weak D call: TRBD1 (5 bases). Trimming shortened V by 6 bases and J by 14 bases, and 17 bases separated the two germline ends. Germline CDR1 reads SNHLY; CDR2 reads FYNNEI. The CDR3 spans 13 residues.

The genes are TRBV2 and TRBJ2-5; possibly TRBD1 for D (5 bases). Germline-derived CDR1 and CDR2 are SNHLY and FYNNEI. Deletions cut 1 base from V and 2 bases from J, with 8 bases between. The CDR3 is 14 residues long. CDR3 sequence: CASSEVGLQETQYF. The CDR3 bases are TGTGCCAGCAGTGAAGTGGGGCTTCAAGAGACCCAGTACTTC.

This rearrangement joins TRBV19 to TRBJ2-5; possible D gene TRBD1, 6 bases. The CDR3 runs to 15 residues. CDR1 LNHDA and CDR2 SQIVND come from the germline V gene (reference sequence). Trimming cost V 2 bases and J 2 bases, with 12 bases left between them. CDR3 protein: CASSITGHKQETQYF. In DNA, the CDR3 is TGTGCCAGTAGTATAACGGGACATAAACAAGAGACCCAGTACTTC.

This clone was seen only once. CDR3 protein: CAISDLLVLAGGASYEQYF. The CDR3 DNA reads as TGTGCCATCAGTGATTTATTGGTCCTAGCGGGAGGGGCATCCTACGAGCAGTACTTC. This chain connects TRBV10-3 to TRBJ2-7, with 12 bases identical to TRBD2. Unmatched junction bases numbered 13, after V lost 3 bases and J lost 1 base. The CDR3 covers 19 residues. CDR1 and CDR2 from the germline V gene are ENHRY and SYGVKD.

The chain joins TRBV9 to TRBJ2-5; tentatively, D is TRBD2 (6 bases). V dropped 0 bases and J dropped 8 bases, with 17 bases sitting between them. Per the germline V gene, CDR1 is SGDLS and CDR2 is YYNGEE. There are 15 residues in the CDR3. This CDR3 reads CASSVGKRDSSTQYF. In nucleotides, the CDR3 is TGTGCCAGCAGCGTAGGAAAAAGGGACTCCTCTACCCAGTACTTC. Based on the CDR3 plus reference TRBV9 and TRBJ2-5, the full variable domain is DSGVTQTPKHLITATGQRVTLRCSPRSGDLSVYWYQQSLDQGLQFLIQYYNGEERAKGNILERFSAQQFPDLHSELNLSSLELGDSALYFCASSVGKRDSSTQYFGPGTRLLVL.

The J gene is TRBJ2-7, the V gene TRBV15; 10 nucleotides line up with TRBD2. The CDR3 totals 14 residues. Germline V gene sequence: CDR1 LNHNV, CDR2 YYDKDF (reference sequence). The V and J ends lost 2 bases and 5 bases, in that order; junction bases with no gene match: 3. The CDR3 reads CATSRSSGSDEQYF. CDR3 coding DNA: TGTGCCACCAGCAGATCTAGCGGGAGTGACGAGCAGTACTTC.

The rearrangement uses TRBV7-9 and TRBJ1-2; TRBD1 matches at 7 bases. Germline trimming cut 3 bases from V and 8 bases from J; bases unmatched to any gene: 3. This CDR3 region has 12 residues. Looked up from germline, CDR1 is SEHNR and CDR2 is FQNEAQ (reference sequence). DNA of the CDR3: TGTGCCAGCAGCTTCGGGGACAGCGGCTACACCTTC. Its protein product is CASSFGDSGYTF.